A single T cell receptor (beta chain) is shown here with its context. This record belongs to a study of blood T cell repertoires in COVID-19. About the study: Collection of acute and convalescent COVID-19 samples took place in the United States, Italy and Spain.

Unmatched junction bases numbered 8, after V lost 6 bases and J lost 5 bases. The CDR3 sequence is 14 residues long. Germline CDR1 reads SGDLS; CDR2 reads YYNGEE. Method: immunoSEQ multiplex PCR; TCRdb's copy keeps in-frame clones and lacks some. The table records approximately 75,000 clones, 75% to 90% of them present only once. Material: peripheral blood. The receptor comes from a man aged 80 or over with acute or convalescent COVID-19. The V gene is TRBV9, the J gene TRBJ1-2, with TRBD1 matching over 9 bases. CDR3 residues: CASTAGQGEYGYTF. The DNA of the CDR3 is TGTGCCAGCACTGCGGGACAGGGCGAGTATGGCTACACCTTC.